The sequence of this T cell receptor beta chain was determined in a study of blood T cell repertoires in COVID-19. Study details: Sites in the United States, Italy and Spain provided acute and convalescent COVID-19 samples. PBMCs, B-cell-depleted T cells, or T cells were the source of the cDNA or gDNA that made up the material.

Original methodology: For nucleated cells, counts were estimated from reference gene primer amplification. Data came from immunoSEQ multiplex PCR; TCRdb stores just in-frame clones and leaves some out. D and trimming come from the DNA, and the V and J calls and clone size come from that table. The sample yields fewer than 300,000 clones, 88% seen once. CDR1 KGHDR and CDR2 SFDVKD come from the germline V gene. Trimming at V came to 4 bases and at J to 0 bases, leaving 3 bases not matched to a gene. This CDR3 has 16 residues. The sequence was obtained from a woman aged 40 to 50 with acute COVID-19. This rearrangement joins TRBV24-1 to TRBJ2-1; 9 positions match TRBD1. Sequences were obtained from PBMCs or T cells enriched from blood (not recorded which). CDR3 in amino acids: CATSEMTGGSYNEQFF. The DNA of the CDR3 is TGTGCCACCAGTGAAATGACAGGGGGCTCCTACAATGAGCAGTTCTTC.